These 22 T cell receptor beta chains came from one sample sequenced in a study of naive and memory T cell subsets. The library had UMIs added by 3' ligation of an oligonucleotide to TCR cDNA. Four PCR rounds used nested alpha and beta constant region primers plus the SP2 primer. TCRdb analysed the 5' RACE reads with MiXCR anew, one entry per CDR3 protein. The sample has 55,000 to 70,000 distinct CDR3 sequences, 7.2% seen once. The receptors here all came from a male donor in good health.

The chain combines TRBV19 with TRBJ1-5, with TRBD1 identical over 7 bases. The germline V gene has CDR1 LNHDA and CDR2 SQIVND (reference sequence). V was clipped by 3 bases and J by 9 bases; unmatched bases: 8. The CDR3 contains 14 residues. The CDR3 sequence: CASSIRTGVPPQHF. The CDR3 region has the DNA TGTGCCAGTAGTATCCGGACAGGTGTACCGCCCCAGCATTTT.

This clonotype was detected ten times or more. V usage is TRBV2 and J usage is TRBJ2-5; D is ambiguous. V lost 2 bases, J lost 2 bases, and 9 bases lay in between. Germline loops: CDR1 SNHLY, CDR2 FYNNEI. The CDR3 contains 14 residues. The CDR3 DNA is TGTGCCAGCAGTGAACAGGAGATTCAAGAGACCCAGTACTTC. Translated, it gives CASSEQEIQETQYF.

This clonotype has at least ten counts. V gene TRBV10-2 combines with J gene TRBJ2-5, with 9 bases identical to TRBD1. V trimming: 6 bases; J trimming: 5 bases; junction bases outside the gene matches: 13. Germline CDR1 and CDR2: WSHSY and SAAADI. This CDR3 comprises 16 residues. The CDR3 here is CASRNLPGTGTETQYF. The DNA of the CDR3 is TGCGCCAGCAGAAACCTCCCCGGGACAGGGACGGAGACCCAGTACTTC.

This clonotype was picked up a small number of times. As DNA, the CDR3 is TGTGCCAGCAGCTTGCCACCTGTTCTAAATTCTGCTGGCTACACCTTC. Protein: CASSLPPVLNSAGYTF. V is TRBV5-4 and J is TRBJ1-2; D unresolved. Germline lookup yields CDR1 SGHNT and CDR2 YYREEE (reference sequence). This CDR3 is built from 16 residues. V was trimmed by 1 base and J by 7 bases, leaving 20 bases between them.

V gene TRBV5-1 combines with J gene TRBJ2-7; D is possibly TRBD1 (6 bases). The germline V gene encodes CDR1 SGHRS and CDR2 YFSETQ. CDR3 length: 15 residues. V lost 0 bases and J lost 3, with 13 bases in between. CDR3 sequence (DNA): TGCGCCAGCAGCTTGGCTTCAGGGGCACGCTACGAGCAGTACTTC. It encodes CASSLASGARYEQYF.

The chain is built from TRBV7-8 and TRBJ2-1; D is perhaps TRBD2 (5 bases). Germline CDR1 SGHVS, CDR2 FQNEAQ. Between the trimmed V and J ends, which lost 3 bases and 6 bases, there was a span of 12 bases. The CDR3 spans 14 residues. The CDR3: CASSFGGSGNEQFF. Here the CDR3 DNA reads TGTGCCAGCAGCTTCGGTGGGAGCGGCAATGAGCAGTTCTTC. The variable domain in full, completed from reference TRBV7-8 and TRBJ2-1, reads GAGVSQSPRYKVAKRGQDVALRCDPISGHVSLFWYQQALGQGPEFLTYFQNEAQLDKSGLPSDRFFAERPEGSVSTLKIQRTQQEDSAVYLCASSFGGSGNEQFFGPGTRLTVL.

This clonotype was found many times. The CDR3 is CSATYHPSSYNEQFF. DNA of the CDR3: TGCAGTGCTACGTACCACCCGAGCTCCTACAATGAGCAGTTCTTC. The chain has TRBV20-1 and TRBJ2-1; D call uncertain. Per germline, CDR1 DFQATT and CDR2 SNEGSKA (reference sequence). This CDR3 contains 15 residues. Trimming pared 4 bases from V and 0 bases from J, leaving 13 bases between.

This clonotype has just a few counts. The rearrangement links TRBV20-1 to TRBJ1-1; D may be TRBD1 (5 bases). CDR1 is DFQATT and CDR2 is SNEGSKA in the germline V gene (reference sequence). V was trimmed by 6 bases and J by 5 bases, leaving 16 bases between them. CDR3 size: 13 residues. CDR3 sequence: CSALRDGDTEAFF. The CDR3 region has the DNA TGCAGTGCCCTCCGGGACGGTGATACTGAAGCTTTCTTT.

This clonotype was counted between two and nine times. V gene TRBV6-1 combines with J gene TRBJ1-5; 7 bases align to TRBD1. J gave up 6 bases and V 4 bases, and 6 bases lay outside the gene matches. The CDR3 is 14 amino acids. Germline CDR1 reads MNHNS; CDR2 reads SASEGT. The CDR3 coding sequence is TGTGCCAGCAGTGGAGGAGGGGGCGGTCAGCCCCAGCATTTT. Protein sequence: CASSGGGGGQPQHF.

In its sample, this clonotype was seen many times. This chain joins TRBV3-1 and TRBJ2-7, with D hard to call. Germline V gene lookup returns CDR1 LGHDT and CDR2 YNNKEL (reference sequence). The CDR3 contains 12 residues. V was cut by 0 bases and J by 5 bases, with 5 bases left in between. Written as DNA, the CDR3 is TGTGCCAGCAGCCAAGATACCCACGAGCAGTACTTC. Its protein product is CASSQDTHEQYF.

The sample holds many counts of this clonotype. V and J are TRBV3-1 and TRBJ1-2; D may be TRBD1 (5 bases). The CDR3 sequence is 14 residues long. Germline V gene sequence: CDR1 LGHDT, CDR2 YNNKEL (reference sequence). V dropped 4 bases and J dropped 2 bases, with 11 bases sitting between them. CDR3 sequence: CASSRRPGNYGYTF. In nucleotides, the CDR3 is TGTGCCAGCAGCCGACGCCCAGGGAACTATGGCTACACCTTC.

This clonotype was counted at least ten times. The J gene is TRBJ1-1, the V gene TRBV29-1; TRBD1 matches 7 bases. V lost 4 bases to trimming and J lost 0 bases; unmatched junction nucleotides: 11. The CDR3 consists of 16 residues. The germline gives CDR1 SQVTM, CDR2 ANQGSEA. The CDR3 DNA sequence: TGCAGCGTTGTGAGGCAGGGGGGCATAATGAACACTGAAGCTTTCTTT. Protein: CSVVRQGGIMNTEAFF.

This clonotype is hyperexpanded in the sample. V is TRBV6-6 and J is TRBJ2-7, with a tentative D call TRBD2 (5 bases). V lost 6 bases, J lost 7 bases, and 13 bases lay in between. Germline V gene data show CDR1 as MNHNY and CDR2 as SVGAGI (reference sequence). The CDR3 spans 12 residues. CDR3 loop: CASSYGGWEQYF. Here the CDR3 DNA reads TGTGCCAGCAGCTATGGAGGATGGGAGCAGTACTTC.

This clonotype was counted ten times or more. This chain's CDR3 is CASSLVGTPSYNEQFF. DNA for the CDR3: TGTGCCAGCAGCTTAGTCGGGACACCTTCCTACAATGAGCAGTTCTTC. The rearrangement joins TRBV7-9 to TRBJ2-1; perhaps TRBD1 as D (6 bases). V lost 1 base and J lost 1, with 11 bases in between. This CDR3 is built from 16 residues. Germline V gene sequence: CDR1 SEHNR, CDR2 FQNEAQ (reference sequence).

The chain employs TRBV20-1 and TRBJ2-4, with 7 bases identical to TRBD1. Per germline, CDR1 DFQATT and CDR2 SNEGSKA (reference sequence). After removal of 1 base from V and 11 bases from J, the junction contained 2 bases not matched to a gene. This CDR3 has 11 residues. CDR3 nucleotide sequence: TGCAGTGCTAGAGTCAGGGGGTTTCAGTACTTC. This gives the protein CSARVRGFQYF.

Ten or more counts support this clonotype. The V and J genes are TRBV6-6 and TRBJ2-1, with 8 bases fitting TRBD1. CDR1 is MNHNY, CDR2 SVGAGI, per germline (reference sequence). CDR3 length: 15 amino acids. V trimming: 5 bases; J trimming: 6 bases; junction bases outside the gene matches: 9. CDR3 coding DNA: TGTGCCAGCAGTCTGGACAGGGTACCCCTCAATGAGCAGTTCTTC. Protein: CASSLDRVPLNEQFF.

This clonotype was recorded at least ten times. The chain couples TRBV5-1 to TRBJ2-6; D is perhaps TRBD1 (5 bases). CDR3 size: 15 residues. With 3 bases removed from V and 0 bases from J, the gap between germline ends came to 7 bases. Germline V gene sequence: CDR1 SGHRS, CDR2 YFSETQ. Here the CDR3 reads CASSSGISGANVLTF. CDR3 DNA: TGCGCCAGCAGCTCAGGGATCTCTGGGGCCAACGTCCTGACTTTC.

This clonotype was counted many times. The chain recombines TRBV7-2 with TRBJ2-7; D possibly corresponds to TRBD1 (6 bases). The CDR3 consists of 14 residues. Germline assignment: CDR1 SGHTA and CDR2 FQGNSA. V lost 3 bases, J lost 7 bases, and 16 bases lay in between. In DNA, the CDR3 is TGTGCCAGCAGCTTGGACAGCCTTCAGCTAGAGCAGTACTTC. It is translated as CASSLDSLQLEQYF.

In its sample, this clonotype was seen a few times. The chain carries TRBV6-2 or TRBV6-3 and TRBJ2-5, with unresolved D. V was shortened by 4 bases and J by 1 base, with 13 bases between the two germline ends. The CDR3 has 15 residues. Looked up from germline, CDR1 is MNHEY and CDR2 is SVGEGT. The CDR3 is CASSLLGVAQETQYF. CDR3 nucleotides: TGTGCCAGCAGTTTACTCGGTGTAGCCCAAGAGACCCAGTACTTC.

This clonotype was picked up a small number of times. This chain uses TRBV7-2 with TRBJ1-4, with 7 bases fitting TRBD1. This CDR3 region has 15 residues. The V segment lost 4 bases and the J segment 1 base; nucleotides outside the gene matches: 3. Germline values: CDR1 SGHTA, CDR2 FQGNSA. For the CDR3, the DNA is TGTGCCAGCAGCTACAGACAGGGAACTAATGAAAAACTGTTTTTT. Translation: CASSYRQGTNEKLFF. Supplemented by reference TRBV7-2 and TRBJ1-4, the full variable domain reads GAGVSQSPSNKVTEKGKDVELRCDPISGHTALYWYRQSLGQGLEFLIYFQGNSAPDKSGLPSDRFSAERTGGSVSTLTIQRTQQEDSAVYLCASSYRQGTNEKLFFGSGTQLSVL.

The chain uses TRBV27 and TRBJ2-1, with 10 bases lining up with TRBD2. J gave up 0 bases and V 4 bases, and 9 bases lay outside the gene matches. Per the germline V gene, CDR1 is MNHEY and CDR2 is SMNVEV (reference sequence). The CDR3 has 18 residues. Here the CDR3 DNA reads TGTGCCAGCAGTTGGGGGGGACTAGCGAGTAGCTCCTACAATGAGCAGTTCTTC. Its protein is CASSWGGLASSSYNEQFF.

The rearrangement uses TRBV14 and TRBJ2-7, with D uncertain. Trimming removed 1 base at V and 3 bases at J, with 7 bases between. Germline V gives CDR1 SGHDN, CDR2 FVKESK. The CDR3 is 13 residues long. In nucleotides, the CDR3 is TGTGCCAGCAGCCAAGGCCCCCTCTACGAGCAGTACTTC. It codes for CASSQGPLYEQYF.